This passage covers 13 T cell receptor beta chains from one sample sequenced in a study of siplizumab effects on memory and regulatory T cells. The protocol was immunoSEQ multiplex PCR, while the TCRdb copy is restricted to in-frame clones and leaves out a portion. The sample lists some 62,000 clones; 65% to 80% were seen once. Sequenced material: memory CD4+ T cells sorted from blood. The source of these receptors is a human donor in good health.

The J gene is TRBJ2-7, the V gene TRBV21-1; the table assigns TRBD1, which was not confirmed against the DNA. TRBV21-1 is given as a pseudogene. The CDR3 is made up of 17 amino acids. CDR3 DNA sequence: TGTGCCAGCAGCAAAGGAGACAGTTTCCCGCGCTCCTACGAGCAGTACTTC. Translation gives CASSKGDSFPRSYEQYF.

The chain couples TRBV7-3 to TRBJ2-1, with 13 nucleotides matching TRBD2. CDR1 is SGHTA, CDR2 FQGTGA, per germline. CDR3 size: 17 residues. The V and J ends lost 5 bases and 3 bases, in that order; junction bases with no gene match: 7. In DNA, the CDR3 is TGTGCCAGCAGCCCGCGAGGACTAGCGGGGGTCTACAATGAGCAGTTCTTC. This gives the protein CASSPRGLAGVYNEQFF.

The chain has TRBV19 and TRBJ1-1; 8 nucleotides align to TRBD1. The J segment lost 9 bases and the V segment lost 6 bases, leaving 6 bases of the junction unmatched. CDR1 and CDR2 (germline): LNHDA, SQIVND (reference sequence). This CDR3 has 12 amino acids. This chain's CDR3 is CASSQGTGKAFF. The CDR3 DNA follows: TGTGCCAGTAGCCAGGGGACAGGCAAAGCTTTCTTT.

This chain connects TRBV25-1 to TRBJ1-2; D unresolved. CDR1 MGHDK and CDR2 SYGVNS come from the germline V gene. This CDR3 is 15 amino acids long. The V gene lost 5 bases and the J gene lost 4 bases, with 17 bases spanning the gap. CDR3 nucleotide sequence: TGTGCCAGCAGTCCCCCTGGAGGAACGAGCTATGGCTACACCTTC. Translated, it gives CASSPPGGTSYGYTF.

The chain uses TRBV11-2 and TRBJ1-6; TRBD1 might be the D (6 bases). The CDR3 contains 16 residues. The germline V gene has CDR1 SGHAT and CDR2 FQNNGV. Trimming removed 0 bases at V and 7 bases at J, with 13 bases between. The CDR3 DNA reads TGTGCCAGCAGCTTAGACGCGGACAGTAAGAATTCACCCCTCCACTTT. Residues: CASSLDADSKNSPLHF.

This clone occurred once. The chain carries TRBV19 and TRBJ1-5; unclear D gene. V dropped 4 bases and J dropped 1 base, with 17 bases sitting between them. Germline lookup yields CDR1 LNHDA and CDR2 SQIVND (reference sequence). CDR3 length: 17 amino acids. The CDR3 sequence: CASSRWETGESNQPQHF. CDR3 DNA: TGTGCCAGTAGTAGGTGGGAGACCGGGGAGAGCAATCAGCCCCAGCATTTT.

The chain recombines TRBV5-6 with TRBJ1-6; unclear D gene. Germline V gene lookup returns CDR1 SGHDT and CDR2 YYEEEE. V lost 1 base and J lost 9, with 5 bases in between. The CDR3 is 12 residues long. CDR3 nucleotide sequence: TGTGCCAGCAGCTTGTCTTTTTCACCCCTCCACTTT. This gives the protein CASSLSFSPLHF.

The rearrangement joins TRBV4-2 to TRBJ1-1; D ambiguous. Germline values: CDR1 LGHNA, CDR2 YNFKEQ. V was clipped by 4 bases and J by 0 bases, with 15 bases between them. The CDR3 spans 16 residues. The CDR3 sequence is CASSPRGQSVNTEAFF. Here the CDR3 DNA reads TGTGCCAGCAGCCCCCGTGGGCAGTCGGTGAACACTGAAGCTTTCTTT.

The chain links TRBV7-2 to TRBJ2-4; no firm D call. The CDR3 has 15 amino acids. V lost 2 bases and J lost 4, with 12 bases in between. Germline V gene lookup returns CDR1 SGHTA and CDR2 FQGNSA. The chain's CDR3 is CASSLSLSAKNIQYF. As DNA, the CDR3 is TGTGCCAGCAGCTTATCGCTGTCGGCAAAAAACATTCAGTACTTC. The full variable domain, completed using reference TRBV7-2 and TRBJ2-4, is GAGVSQSPSNKVTEKGKDVELRCDPISGHTALYWYRQSLGQGLEFLIYFQGNSAPDKSGLPSDRFSAERTGGSVSTLTIQRTQQEDSAVYLCASSLSLSAKNIQYFGAGTRLSVL.

This chain connects TRBV11-1 to TRBJ2-5; 8 nucleotides line up with TRBD2. The CDR3 is made up of 15 amino acids. CDR1 is SGHAT and CDR2 is FQDESV in the germline V gene (reference sequence). With 3 bases clipped from V and 2 bases from J, the junction kept 5 bases outside the gene matches. CDR3 in amino acids: CASSFAGGLQETQYF. The CDR3 nucleotides are TGTGCCAGCAGCTTCGCGGGGGGACTTCAAGAGACCCAGTACTTC.

V is TRBV19 and J is TRBJ2-7; TRBD1 matches at 7 bases. The CDR3 loop spans 13 amino acids. Per the germline V gene, CDR1 is LNHDA and CDR2 is SQIVND (reference sequence). J lost 2 bases, V lost 4 bases, and 2 bases had no gene match. The CDR3 here is CASSTDRAYEQYF. CDR3 DNA sequence: TGTGCCAGTAGTACCGACAGGGCCTACGAGCAGTACTTC.

The rearrangement uses TRBV19 and TRBJ2-3; D not certain. Germline V gene data show CDR1 as LNHDA and CDR2 as SQIVND (reference sequence). The CDR3 has 11 amino acids. V lost 5 bases, J lost 6 bases, and 6 bases lay in between. CDR3 sequence: CASSLADTQYF. As DNA, the CDR3 is TGTGCCAGTAGTCTTGCGGATACGCAGTATTTT.

J is TRBJ2-1 and V is TRBV2; TRBD1 might be the D (6 bases). V shed 7 bases and J shed 11 bases, with 12 bases lying between them. Germline loops: CDR1 SNHLY, CDR2 FYNNEI. The CDR3 runs 11 residues. The CDR3 reads CASMETGQQFF. The DNA for the CDR3 is TGTGCCAGCATGGAGACAGGCCAGCAGTTCTTC. Full variable domain (outside the CDR3, taken from reference TRBV2 and TRBJ2-1): EPEVTQTPSHQVTQMGQEVILRCVPISNHLYFYWYRQILGQKVEFLVSFYNNEISEKSEIFDDQFSVERPDGSNFTLKIRSTKLEDSAMYFCASMETGQQFFGPGTRLTVL.